These 28 T cell receptor beta chains share one sample of origin, sequenced in a study of T cell changes during pregnancy in multiple sclerosis. Only in-frame clones appear in the TCRdb table, and some are missing; sequencing was by immunoSEQ multiplex PCR. The table includes roughly 100,000 clones, around nine tenths detected once. Material: peripheral blood, obtained in the second trimester of pregnancy. The receptors were gathered from a female donor in good health, enrolled as a control in a pregnancy study.

The chain combines TRBV5-8 with TRBJ2-2; D might be TRBD1 (5 bases). This CDR3 is 17 amino acids long. V lost 4 bases and J lost 0, with 16 bases in between. The germline CDR1 and CDR2 sequences are SGHTS and YDEGEE. CDR3 DNA: TGTGCCAGCAGCCAGCGACATCTGGGGCCGAACACCGGGGAGCTGTTTTTT. It yields the protein CASSQRHLGPNTGELFF.

The rearrangement uses TRBV25-1 and TRBJ2-2; a weak D match, TRBD2 (7 bases). The germline CDR1 and CDR2 sequences are MGHDK and SYGVNS. This CDR3 comprises 17 residues. Trimming left V 2 bases short and J 5 bases short, with 18 bases between. The CDR3 loop reads CASSEHEGGRGTGELFF. The CDR3 DNA follows: TGTGCCAGCAGTGAACATGAGGGGGGGCGAGGAACCGGGGAGCTGTTTTTT.

CDR3 in amino acids: CARSSPPLKLPYEQYF. The CDR3 coding sequence is TGTGCCAGAAGCTCGCCACCCTTAAAGCTACCTTACGAGCAGTACTTC. The chain employs TRBV7-5 and TRBJ2-7; the table calls TRBD2, which could not be checked here. TRBV7-5 is assigned pseudogene status. The CDR3 spans 16 residues.

The gene calls are TRBV5-1 and TRBJ2-2; TRBD1 matches at 7 bases. The CDR3 is 16 residues long. J lost 5 bases, V lost 4 bases, and 11 bases had no gene match. Germline V CDR1 and CDR2: SGHRS, YFSETQ. CDR3 sequence (DNA): TGCGCCAGCAGCCAGAACAGGGGACAAGGGACCGGGGAGCTGTTTTTT. Translating it yields CASSQNRGQGTGELFF.

The J gene is TRBJ2-2, the V gene TRBV27; 9 positions agree with TRBD1. This CDR3 spans 15 amino acids. Germline values: CDR1 MNHEY, CDR2 SMNVEV (reference sequence). With V trimmed by 5 bases and J by 6 bases, 7 bases remained unmatched. The CDR3 DNA reads TGTGCCAGCAGTCTCGGGACAGGGTGGGCCGGGGAGCTGTTTTTT. Its translation: CASSLGTGWAGELFF.

The chain recombines TRBV7-9 with TRBJ1-4; 8 bases map to TRBD1. This CDR3 has 13 residues. The V gene's germline CDR1 is SEHNR and CDR2 FQNEAQ (reference sequence). The J segment lost 8 bases and the V segment lost 1 base, leaving 0 bases of the junction unmatched. The CDR3 DNA reads TGTGCCAGCAGCTTAGGGACAGGGGAAAAACTGTTTTTT. Encoded protein: CASSLGTGEKLFF.

V and J are TRBV6-5 and TRBJ2-3, with D perhaps TRBD2 (7 bases). Trimming removed 0 bases from V and 5 bases from J, with 15 bases in between. The CDR3 runs to 16 residues. CDR1 is MNHEY and CDR2 is SVGAGI in the germline V gene. The CDR3 nucleotides are TGTGCCAGCAGTTACTCTTTGGGGGGGCGAGGAGATACGCAGTATTTT. Translating gives CASSYSLGGRGDTQYF.

J is TRBJ1-2 and V is TRBV5-4; D is unclear. The CDR3 has 13 amino acids. V lost 2 bases, J lost 5 bases, and 10 bases lay in between. Germline V gene data show CDR1 as SGHNT and CDR2 as YYREEE (reference sequence). CDR3 in DNA: TGTGCCAGCAGCTTAAAGCCTGAGTATGGCTACACCTTC. It is translated as CASSLKPEYGYTF.

The genes are TRBV10-3 and TRBJ1-1; D remains ambiguous. This CDR3 has 14 amino acids. V dropped 3 bases and J dropped 3 bases, with 11 bases sitting between them. The germline gives CDR1 ENHRY, CDR2 SYGVKD. Here the CDR3 reads CAISDLLRDTEAFF. The CDR3 coding sequence is TGTGCCATCAGTGATCTTCTGCGGGACACTGAAGCTTTCTTT.

As regards this clone: One end of the junction does not line up with germline, which may come from a read error. The chain joins TRBV28 to TRBJ2-7, with a weak D call TRBD1 (5 bases). Germline assignment: CDR1 MDHEN and CDR2 SYDVKM. This CDR3 has 15 residues. The CDR3 region is CASSPVDIGPYGQYF. In DNA, the CDR3 is TGTGCCAGCAGCCCCGTGGACATCGGCCCTTACGGGCAGTACTTC.

V usage is TRBV4-1 and J usage is TRBJ2-1, with 10 bases matching TRBD1. V was pared by 0 bases and J by 7 bases, with 9 bases of the junction left unmatched. Germline-derived CDR1 and CDR2 are MGHRA and YSYEKL. There are 17 residues in the CDR3. The DNA for the CDR3 is TGCGCCAGCAGCCAAGAGATGGGGGGACAGGGGTGGAATGAGCAGTTCTTC. This sequence encodes CASSQEMGGQGWNEQFF.

The chain couples TRBV5-1 to TRBJ1-4; 7 bases match TRBD1. V trimming: 3 bases; J trimming: 4 bases; junction bases outside the gene matches: 3. The germline V gene encodes CDR1 SGHRS and CDR2 YFSETQ. The CDR3 spans 14 residues. The CDR3 here is CASSSGQRNEKLFF. In DNA form, the CDR3 reads TGCGCCAGCAGCTCGGGACAGCGTAATGAAAAACTGTTTTTT. Full variable domain (outside the CDR3, taken from reference TRBV5-1 and TRBJ1-4): KAGVTQTPRYLIKTRGQQVTLSCSPISGHRSVSWYQQTPGQGLQFLFEYFSETQRNKGNFPGRFSGRQFSNSRSEMNVSTLELGDSALYLCASSSGQRNEKLFFGSGTQLSVL.

The chain couples TRBV6-6 to TRBJ2-2; TRBD2 matches at 10 bases. V gave up 7 bases and J gave up 9 bases; unmatched junction bases: 8. Looked up from germline, CDR1 is MNHNY and CDR2 is SVGAGI (reference sequence). The CDR3 is 14 residues long. In nucleotides, the CDR3 is TGTGCCAGCAAGCCTAGCGGGAGCGGCAGGGAGCTGTTTTTT. Translating it yields CASKPSGSGRELFF.

CDR3 in DNA: TGTGCCAGCAGCTCGAGAACAGGGGGGTACACCGGGGAGCTGTTTTTT. Its protein product is CASSSRTGGYTGELFF. V is TRBV11-3 and J is TRBJ2-2; 8 positions match TRBD1. CDR3 size: 16 residues. Germline CDR1 reads SGHNT; CDR2 reads YENEEA. Trimming removed 4 bases from V and 3 bases from J; junction bases left unmatched: 7.

V is TRBV29-1 and J is TRBJ2-2, with TRBD1 identical over 8 bases. The germline V gene has CDR1 SQVTM and CDR2 ANQGSEA. The length of the CDR3 is 14 residues. V shed 7 bases, J shed 3 bases, and the junction held 7 bases outside the gene matches. CDR3 loop: CSAGRTGYTGELFF. CDR3 nucleotides: TGCAGCGCCGGGCGGACAGGGTACACCGGGGAGCTGTTTTTT.

This chain joins TRBV5-6 and TRBJ1-2; 8 nucleotides agree with TRBD1. Unmatched junction bases numbered 9, after V lost 5 bases and J lost 3 bases. Per the germline V gene, CDR1 is SGHDT and CDR2 is YYEEEE. The CDR3 extends over 15 amino acids. CDR3 bases: TGTGCCAGCAGATCCGGGACAGGAAAACACTATGGCTACACCTTC. As protein: CASRSGTGKHYGYTF.

The chain recombines TRBV7-9 with TRBJ1-6, with unresolved D. The V gene's germline CDR1 is SEHNR and CDR2 FQNEAQ (reference sequence). V lost 1 base and J lost 10, with 8 bases in between. CDR3 length equals 13 residues. The CDR3 loop reads CASSLENISPLHF. In DNA form, the CDR3 reads TGTGCCAGCAGCTTAGAAAATATATCACCCCTCCACTTT.

The CDR3 is CASSLRTESYEQYF. The CDR3 bases are TGTGCCAGTAGTCTTAGGACAGAGTCCTACGAGCAGTACTTC. The chain uses TRBV19 and TRBJ2-7; D possibly corresponds to TRBD1 (6 bases). This CDR3 is built from 14 residues. V was shortened by 5 bases and J by 1 base, with 12 bases between the two germline ends. CDR1 is LNHDA, CDR2 SQIVND, per germline (reference sequence).

The V call is TRBV5-1, the J call TRBJ2-3; TRBD1 might be the D (6 bases). The CDR3 totals 16 residues. Germline values: CDR1 SGHRS, CDR2 YFSETQ. Trimming stripped 4 bases from V and 2 bases from J, with 17 bases between. The CDR3 nucleotides are TGCGCCAGCAGCAACTCACAGGGATTATCCACAGATACGCAGTATTTT. Its protein is CASSNSQGLSTDTQYF.

This chain links TRBV29-1 with TRBJ2-1; 8 bases line up with TRBD1. CDR1 is SQVTM and CDR2 is ANQGSEA in the germline V gene. The ends lost 7 bases at V and 9 bases at J; junction bases unmatched: 8. The CDR3 is 12 residues long. The CDR3 sequence: CSAGTGGGEQFF. Written as DNA, the CDR3 is TGCAGCGCGGGGACAGGAGGTGGTGAGCAGTTCTTC.

This clone was counted between two and nine times. The CDR3 protein is CASRSGTGSPLHF. CDR3 sequence (DNA): TGTGCCAGTAGATCGGGTACAGGTTCACCCCTCCACTTT. V usage is TRBV19 and J usage is TRBJ1-6, with a tentative D call TRBD1 (5 bases). The CDR3 totals 13 residues. Germline V gene lookup returns CDR1 LNHDA and CDR2 SQIVND (reference sequence). The V gene lost 6 bases and the J gene lost 9 bases, with 12 bases spanning the gap.

The chain links TRBV10-3 to TRBJ2-7; 12 positions agree with TRBD1. The CDR3 spans 15 residues. Germline V gene lookup returns CDR1 ENHRY and CDR2 SYGVKD. J lost 7 bases, V lost 2 bases, and 6 bases had no gene match. The CDR3 nucleotides read TGTGCCATCAGTGAGGGGGGACAGGGGGCTCGGGAGCAGTACTTC. It specifies CAISEGGQGAREQYF.

The chain couples TRBV6-1 to TRBJ2-5; 12 bases fit TRBD2. CDR3 size: 13 residues. V lost 6 bases and J lost 5; bases outside the gene matches: 1. In germline, CDR1 is MNHNS, CDR2 SASEGT. The CDR3 nucleotides are TGTGCCAGCAGAGGGACTAGCGGGGAGACCCAGTACTTC. Its translation is CASRGTSGETQYF.

The rearrangement links TRBV2 to TRBJ1-1; 8 bases agree with TRBD1. CDR3 length: 14 residues. V was pared by 5 bases and J by 5 bases, with 7 bases of the junction left unmatched. Germline V gene data show CDR1 as SNHLY and CDR2 as FYNNEI. The CDR3 sequence is CASSNDRGWTEAFF. The CDR3, as DNA: TGTGCCAGCAGTAACGACAGGGGATGGACTGAAGCTTTCTTT.

Comment on this clone: The junction departs from germline at one end; a sequencing error may be responsible. J is TRBJ1-2 and V is TRBV6-1; the D is unclear. The CDR3 has 11 residues. The germline CDR1 and CDR2 sequences are MNHNS and SASEGT. Here the CDR3 reads CASSEAGSPHF. The CDR3 region has the DNA TGTGCCAGCAGTGAAGCGGGGAGTCCTCACTTC.

This clone was counted once. The rearrangement uses TRBV12-5 and TRBJ2-7; 7 nucleotides align to TRBD1. The CDR3 is made up of 14 amino acids. Per the germline V gene, CDR1 is LGHNT and CDR2 is FRNRAP. Trimming cost V 6 bases and J 0 bases; bases outside gene matches: 5. CDR3 in amino acids: CASGGTVSSYEQYF. CDR3 sequence (DNA): TGTGCTAGTGGCGGGACAGTCAGCTCCTACGAGCAGTACTTC.

This chain connects TRBV19 to TRBJ2-1, with D tentatively TRBD2 (7 bases). CDR1 and CDR2 (germline): LNHDA, SQIVND (reference sequence). The CDR3 contains 15 residues. Trimming pared 3 bases from V and 2 bases from J, leaving 11 bases between. DNA of the CDR3: TGTGCCAGTAGTATGTGGGGGGGCCCCTACAATGAGCAGTTCTTC. This encodes CASSMWGGPYNEQFF.

This clone is a singleton in its sample. V is TRBV6-1 and J is TRBJ2-4; the D gene is possibly TRBD1 (6 bases). The CDR3 is 16 residues long. CDR1 is MNHNS, CDR2 SASEGT, per germline. V was pared by 2 bases and J by 0 bases, with 11 bases between. The CDR3 DNA sequence: TGTGCCAGCAGTGAAACAGGGATTCTAGCCAAAAACATTCAGTACTTC. Amino acid sequence: CASSETGILAKNIQYF.